The 21 T cell receptor beta chains in this list originate from one sample, sequenced in a study of shared clonotypes between healthy human individuals. Terminally differentiated effector memory CD45RA+ cells were excluded from the naive CD8 cells, which were CD45RO-negative and positively selected for CCR7. The protocol was immunoSEQ multiplex PCR, while the TCRdb copy is restricted to in-frame clones and leaves out a portion. The sample carries roughly 810,000 clones, about 96% recorded once. Sequenced input: naive CD8+ T cells sorted from blood. Receptors originate from a man aged 25 to 40 in good health.

The genes are TRBV2 and TRBJ2-1; 8 nucleotides match TRBD2. Per germline, CDR1 SNHLY and CDR2 FYNNEI. With 2 bases clipped from V and 0 bases from J, the junction kept 9 bases outside the gene matches. This CDR3 region has 18 residues. Here the CDR3 DNA reads TGTGCCAGCAGTGAATCCAAACTAGCGGATAGCTCCTACAATGAGCAGTTCTTC. Its translation is CASSESKLADSSYNEQFF.

The table lists this clone with a count of one. The rearrangement links TRBV14 to TRBJ2-1; TRBD2 matches 16 bases. Unmatched junction bases numbered 1, after V lost 5 bases and J lost 0 bases. This CDR3 comprises 17 residues. Looked up from germline, CDR1 is SGHDN and CDR2 is FVKESK. CDR3 amino acids: CASSGTSGRVSYNEQFF. The CDR3 bases are TGTGCCAGCAGCGGGACTAGCGGGAGGGTCTCCTACAATGAGCAGTTCTTC.

The chain carries TRBV28 and TRBJ2-7, with TRBD1 identical over 9 bases. The CDR3 is 17 residues long. J lost 2 bases, V lost 3 bases, and 11 bases had no gene match. Germline CDR1 and CDR2: MDHEN and SYDVKM. The CDR3 sequence: CASSLLAGDRDPYEQYF. DNA of the CDR3: TGTGCCAGCAGTTTGTTAGCCGGGGACAGGGACCCCTACGAGCAGTACTTC.

The V and J genes are TRBV19 and TRBJ2-7; D not resolved. The CDR3 has 13 residues. V was trimmed by 4 bases and J by 2 bases, leaving 9 bases between them. Per the germline V gene, CDR1 is LNHDA and CDR2 is SQIVND (reference sequence). CDR3 nucleotide sequence: TGTGCCAGTAGTACCGGGTACCCCTACGAGCAGTACTTC. As protein: CASSTGYPYEQYF.

This clone has more than one count but fewer than ten. The chain recombines TRBV7-9 with TRBJ2-7; 16 positions agree with TRBD2. The CDR3 runs to 17 residues. J lost 2 bases, V lost 5 bases, and 6 bases had no gene match. Germline assignment: CDR1 SEHNR and CDR2 FQNEAQ (reference sequence). The CDR3 loop reads CASSVGLAGGPTYEQYF. The DNA for the CDR3 is TGTGCCAGCAGCGTGGGACTAGCGGGAGGGCCGACCTACGAGCAGTACTTC.

The chain joins TRBV6-5 to TRBJ2-2; no clear D. CDR3 length: 14 residues. Trimming left V 7 bases short and J 2 bases short, with 11 bases between. From germline, CDR1 is MNHEY and CDR2 SVGAGI. In nucleotides, the CDR3 is TGTGCCAGCAATTCGATTCCCAACACCGGGGAGCTGTTTTTT. Amino acids: CASNSIPNTGELFF.

A note on this clone: Other DNA sequences in this specimen translate into the identical CDR3. This chain joins TRBV29-1 and TRBJ2-7, with 10 positions matching TRBD2. Looked up from germline, CDR1 is SQVTM and CDR2 is ANQGSEA. Germline trimming cut 6 bases from V and 2 bases from J; bases unmatched to any gene: 4. The CDR3 is made up of 13 amino acids. The CDR3 nucleotides are TGCAGCGTGAGGACTAGCGGAACCTACGAGCAGTACTTC. It is translated as CSVRTSGTYEQYF.

The chain links TRBV7-9 to TRBJ2-1; D unresolved. The CDR3 sequence is 13 residues long. Trimming cost V 5 bases and J 12 bases, with 17 bases left between them. Per germline, CDR1 SEHNR and CDR2 FQNEAQ (reference sequence). This chain's CDR3 is CASSPQRTVLQFF. The CDR3 DNA is TGTGCCAGCAGCCCCCAAAGAACCGTTTTGCAGTTCTTC.

The chain joins TRBV2 to TRBJ1-2; D might be TRBD1 (5 bases). This CDR3 has 14 residues. Trimming removed 1 base at V and 5 bases at J, with 11 bases between. Per germline, CDR1 SNHLY and CDR2 FYNNEI. This chain's CDR3 is CASSEGGTVYGYTF. The CDR3 DNA follows: TGTGCCAGCAGTGAAGGAGGGACTGTTTATGGCTACACCTTC. Using reference TRBV2 and TRBJ1-2 for the parts outside the CDR3, the full variable domain is EPEVTQTPSHQVTQMGQEVILRCVPISNHLYFYWYRQILGQKVEFLVSFYNNEISEKSEIFDDQFSVERPDGSNFTLKIRSTKLEDSAMYFCASSEGGTVYGYTFGSGTRLTVV.

The rearrangement links TRBV11-3 to TRBJ2-7; the match to TRBD2 covers 9 bases. Per the germline V gene, CDR1 is SGHNT and CDR2 is YENEEA. J lost 7 bases, V lost 4 bases, and 11 bases had no gene match. The CDR3 runs to 15 residues. CDR3 protein: CASSSQTSGPLEQYF. The CDR3 DNA follows: TGTGCCAGCAGCTCACAGACTAGCGGACCTTTGGAGCAGTACTTC.

Turning to this clone: Other DNA sequences within the sample encode an identical CDR3. The V gene is TRBV4-3, the J gene TRBJ1-5; no clear D gene. CDR1 and CDR2 from the germline V gene are LGHNA and YSLEER. The CDR3 is made up of 13 amino acids. Trimming removed 3 bases at V and 0 bases at J, with 3 bases between. DNA of the CDR3: TGCGCCAGCAGCCAGGGTAGCAATCAGCCCCAGCATTTT. Its protein product is CASSQGSNQPQHF.

V is TRBV10-3 and J is TRBJ2-7; TRBD1 agrees at 9 bases. This CDR3 is built from 14 residues. Germline values: CDR1 ENHRY, CDR2 SYGVKD. The J segment lost 4 bases and the V segment lost 2 bases, leaving 3 bases of the junction unmatched. Here the CDR3 DNA reads TGTGCCATCAGTGAGCGGACAGGGGCTTACGAGCAGTACTTC. Residues: CAISERTGAYEQYF.

The chain employs TRBV5-6 and TRBJ1-3; D uncertain. This CDR3 comprises 14 residues. Deletions cut 1 base from V and 4 bases from J, with 9 bases between. CDR1 and CDR2 from the germline V gene are SGHDT and YYEEEE. CDR3 DNA sequence: TGTGCCAGCAGCTTGAACAGAAAGGGAAACACCATATATTTT. Encoded protein: CASSLNRKGNTIYF.

This clone appeared a single time. The chain couples TRBV7-8 to TRBJ2-7; tentative D call: TRBD2 (6 bases). Germline CDR1 and CDR2: SGHVS and FQNEAQ. The CDR3 contains 14 residues. Trimming stripped 7 bases from V and 3 bases from J, with 16 bases between. In DNA, the CDR3 is TGTGCCAGCACCGCCGGGACTGCGAACTACGAGCAGTACTTC. Protein sequence: CASTAGTANYEQYF.

CDR3 bases: TGTGCCAGCAGTCCATCGAACACTGAAGCTTTCTTT. Translating it yields CASSPSNTEAFF. The chain links TRBV28 to TRBJ1-1; D call uncertain. Germline V CDR1 and CDR2: MDHEN, SYDVKM. With 5 bases removed from V and 1 base from J, the gap between germline ends came to 5 bases. This CDR3 region has 12 residues.

The rearrangement links TRBV5-6 to TRBJ1-4; D not resolved. Trimming took 4 bases from V and 1 from J, leaving 14 bases between them. CDR3 length equals 16 residues. Germline lookup yields CDR1 SGHDT and CDR2 YYEEEE. The DNA for the CDR3 is TGTGCCAGCAGCGCCCCGGCCACGGAAACTAATGAAAAACTGTTTTTT. Translation: CASSAPATETNEKLFF. The complete variable domain, with remaining parts taken from reference TRBV5-6 and TRBJ1-4, reads DAGVTQSPTHLIKTRGQQVTLRCSPKSGHDTVSWYQQALGQGPQFIFQYYEEEERQRGNFPDRFSGHQFPNYSSELNVNALLLGDSALYLCASSAPATETNEKLFFGSGTQLSVL.

This sequence joins TRBV10-3 and TRBJ2-2, with 11 bases lining up with TRBD2. The CDR3 is 15 amino acids. Germline V lookup: CDR1 ENHRY, CDR2 SYGVKD. The V gene end was trimmed by 8 bases and the J gene end by 1 base; junction bases not matched to a gene: 3. The CDR3 nucleotides read TGTGCCATCCTAACTAGCGGGGGGAACACCGGGGAGCTGTTTTTT. It specifies CAILTSGGNTGELFF.

CDR3 DNA sequence: TGCGCCAGCAGCCAAGTACCTCCGGTTGGGACAGGTCACACTGAAGCTTTCTTT. Protein sequence: CASSQVPPVGTGHTEAFF. V and J are TRBV4-1 and TRBJ1-1, with TRBD1 matching over 8 bases. J lost 3 bases, V lost 1 base, and 13 bases had no gene match. The CDR3 is 18 amino acids. The germline V gene encodes CDR1 MGHRA and CDR2 YSYEKL.

The chain links TRBV5-1 to TRBJ2-2, with 9 bases aligning to TRBD1. The CDR3 totals 17 residues. Trimming at V came to 0 bases and at J to 0 bases, leaving 3 bases not matched to a gene. Germline CDR1 SGHRS, CDR2 YFSETQ. In nucleotides, the CDR3 is TGCGCCAGCAGCTTGGACCGGGACAGGGCGAACACCGGGGAGCTGTTTTTT. It specifies CASSLDRDRANTGELFF. Based on the CDR3 plus reference TRBV5-1 and TRBJ2-2, the full variable domain is KAGVTQTPRYLIKTRGQQVTLSCSPISGHRSVSWYQQTPGQGLQFLFEYFSETQRNKGNFPGRFSGRQFSNSRSEMNVSTLELGDSALYLCASSLDRDRANTGELFFGEGSRLTVL.

This chain links TRBV28 with TRBJ2-2, with D hard to call. The CDR3 sequence is 12 residues long. Germline CDR1 is MDHEN and CDR2 is SYDVKM. The V end was cut by 3 bases, the J end by 5 bases, with 4 bases between. The CDR3 loop is CASSLETGELFF. CDR3 nucleotide sequence: TGTGCCAGCAGTTTGGAGACCGGGGAGCTGTTTTTT.

V gene TRBV27 combines with J gene TRBJ2-1; the D call may be TRBD1 or TRBD2 (6 bases each). In germline, CDR1 is MNHEY, CDR2 SMNVEV (reference sequence). The CDR3 loop spans 17 amino acids. Trimming stripped 0 bases from V and 2 bases from J, with 14 bases between. The CDR3 bases are TGTGCCAGCAGTTTATCGATAGTGGGGGGCCCCTACAATGAGCAGTTCTTC. Translating gives CASSLSIVGGPYNEQFF.